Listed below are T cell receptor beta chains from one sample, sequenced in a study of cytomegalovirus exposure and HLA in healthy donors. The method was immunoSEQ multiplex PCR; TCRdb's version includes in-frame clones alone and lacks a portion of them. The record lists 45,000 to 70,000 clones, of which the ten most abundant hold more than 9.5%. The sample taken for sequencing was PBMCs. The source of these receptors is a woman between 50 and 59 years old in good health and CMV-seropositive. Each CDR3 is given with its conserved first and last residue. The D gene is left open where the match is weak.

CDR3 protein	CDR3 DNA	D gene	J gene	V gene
CSVVSRGVNTEAFF	TGCAGCGTTGTGTCCAGGGGCGTGAACACTGAAGCTTTCTTT	-	TRBJ1-1	TRBV29-1
CASSLAPPLAAGNTIYF	TGCGCCAGCAGCTTGGCCCCCCCATTGGCCGCTGGAAACACCATATATTTT	-	TRBJ1-3	TRBV5-1
CASSQYQGATNEKLFF	TGTGCCAGCAGCCAGTATCAGGGGGCAACTAATGAAAAACTGTTTTTT	TRBD1	TRBJ1-4	TRBV14
CASSEGQHSNTEAFF	TGTGCCAGCAGTGAGGGACAGCACTCGAACACTGAAGCTTTCTTT	TRBD1	TRBJ1-1	TRBV2
CASREVGQGTDTQYF	TGTGCCAGCAGGGAGGTGGGACAGGGAACAGATACGCAGTATTTT	TRBD1	TRBJ2-3	TRBV28
CASSLVGLNTEAFF	TGTGCCAGCAGCTTAGTGGGGCTGAACACTGAAGCTTTCTTT	-	TRBJ1-1	TRBV11-2
CASSRVDRPNTEAFF	TGCGCCAGCAGCCGAGTAGACAGGCCGAACACTGAAGCTTTCTTT	-	TRBJ1-1	TRBV4-1
CASSVDRASGNTIYF	TGTGCCAGCAGCGTAGACAGGGCCTCCGGAAACACCATATATTTT	-	TRBJ1-3	TRBV9
CASSLLGGPNYGYTF	TGTGCCAGCAGCCTCTTAGGGGGCCCGAACTATGGCTACACCTTC	TRBD1	TRBJ1-2	TRBV5-6
CASSTGQTNYGYTF	TGTGCCAGCAGTACCGGACAGACGAACTATGGCTACACCTTC	-	TRBJ1-2	TRBV6-5
CASSTDRTLGGYTF	TGTGCCAGCTCAACCGACAGGACCCTTGGTGGCTACACCTTC	-	TRBJ1-2	TRBV18
CASSTGADTQYF	TGTGCCAGCTCGACAGGGGCAGATACGCAGTATTTT	TRBD1	TRBJ2-3	TRBV18
CASRTSGLSGNTIYF	TGTGCCAGCAGGACATCCGGGCTTAGCGGGAACACCATATATTTT	-	TRBJ1-3	TRBV28
CASSQEWLAGSSYNEQFF	TGTGCCAGCAGCCAAGAGTGGCTAGCGGGCAGCTCCTACAATGAGCAGTTCTTC	TRBD2	TRBJ2-1	TRBV14
CASSIETASNQPQHF	TGTGCCAGTAGTATAGAAACAGCTAGCAATCAGCCCCAGCATTTT	-	TRBJ1-5	TRBV19
CASSLRDRPYDTQYF	TGTGCCAGCAGCTTGAGGGACAGGCCCTACGATACGCAGTATTTT	TRBD1	TRBJ2-3	TRBV7-8
CASLNPDRRNTEAFF	TGTGCCAGCCTCAACCCAGACAGGCGTAACACTGAAGCTTTCTTT	-	TRBJ1-1	TRBV28